This T cell receptor (beta chain) was captured by sequencing in a study of identical twins (dated by TCRdb to about 2016). For the wider study: The study deep-sequenced TCR alpha and beta repertoires from monozygotic twins, unrelated adults of various ages and cord blood to test whether fetal clonotypes persist. To rule out contamination, replicate twin experiments were performed at different times with different library preparation protocols. The paper's findings and limits, for the study overall: Excess twin sharing in beta out-of-frame sequences was weaker because fewer shared sequences lowered the signal-to-noise ratio. Fewer insertions were carried by abundant cord blood beta clonotypes; a weaker similar trend was observed in young adult naive repertoires, while no such trend was observed in memory repertoires. Because the same donors could not be followed over many years, the conclusions relied on cross-sectional statistical analysis. In monozygotic twins, out-of-frame TCR alpha sharing was systematically underestimated by recombination models, although the models agreed with sharing between unrelated individuals. Compared with coincidental sharing between unrelated individuals, an excess of low generation-probability sequences was observed among out-of-frame TCR alpha sequences shared between twins. Zero-insertion analyses could be partly confounded by invariant T cells such as MAIT and iNKT, though diverse VJ usage argued against such confounding for most clonotypes.

The CDR3, from cysteine to phenylalanine, totals 13 residues. The DNA shown is the 39-base CDR3, in frame from base 1. V is trimmed back by 4 bases and J by 8 bases, and the junction contains 4 bases that no gene match accounts for. This clonotype showed up many times. It lacks a known antigen. Within one base of it there is no much larger clone, and no base qualities were kept. Libraries were built with 5' RACE. These reads were obtained on an Illumina HiSeq 2000. Template switching introduced a universal primer binding site; the final cDNA contained a unique molecular identifier, enabling accurate counting of TCR cDNA molecules. First-strand cDNA for TCR alpha and beta chains was synthesized from specific primers in the conserved constant-segment region. To control for contamination, every cDNA library was double barcoded, receiving both a SMART-Mk sample barcode and Illumina barcodes. Two successive PCR steps introduced TruSeq adapter sequences along with Illumina sample barcodes. Sequencing of the TCR alpha and beta cDNA libraries was done on the Illumina HiSeq platform using custom primers. In the paper's pipeline: MiGEC processed the raw reads to extract unique molecular identifiers, while MiXCR was used to determine the CDR3 positions. Recombination models were inferred per individual with the repgenHMM and IGoR tools using an EM algorithm. The tcR package in R was used for shared clonotype analysis, with sharing normalized by the product of cloneset sizes. To study raw recombination free of thymic and clonal selection effects, out-of-frame nonproductive sequences were analyzed. TCRdb itself trimmed the public reads at Q25 with fastp, ran MiXCR and retained productive beta chains. For every CDR3 protein sequence, its rows merge into one entry that carries the most common genes and DNA. What appears here as the V and J calls and clone size reflects TCRdb's work, not the paper's. In all, the sample holds about 1.7 million distinct CDR3 sequences, and about 32% of those were seen once. Roughly 0.3% of the sample comes from the top ten.

Every donor was a healthy Caucasian. The receptor comes from a newborn girl in good health. The chain is encoded by TRBV12-3 or TRBV12-4 joined to TRBJ1-4; 7 central nucleotides agree with TRBD1. The sequencing sample was made of cord blood. The CDR3 region reads CASSYDRDEKLFF. The base sequence is TGTGCCAGCAGTTACGACAGGGACGAAAAACTGTTTTTT.